This T cell receptor (beta chain) was recorded in a study of T cell repertoires in cytomegalovirus infection. Whole-study context: From public TCR beta signatures came an indication of both CMV infection and matching HLA type.

Comments on this clonotype: The antigen is unknown.

TCRdb fed the reads into MiXCR, producing one record per CDR3 protein. The sample lists about 150,000 distinct CDR3 sequences, approximately 30% occurring once. J was trimmed by 3 bases and V by 1 base; bases with no gene match: 3. From germline, CDR1 is LGHNT and CDR2 FRNRAP. CDR3 size: 15 residues. V and J are TRBV12-5 and TRBJ2-3, with 8 bases that match TRBD2. This specimen consisted of CD8+ T cells from cultured PBMCs, obtained from culture after CMV antigen stimulation. This receptor was obtained from a human donor in good health (CMV status not recorded). Some clones in this sample may be carry-over from other donors' samples. CDR3: CASGLAGGATDTQYF. The CDR3 bases are TGTGCTAGTGGTTTGGCCGGGGGGGCGACAGATACGCAGTATTTT. Full variable domain (missing parts from reference TRBV12-5 and TRBJ2-3): DARVTQTPRHKVTEMGQEVTMRCQPILGHNTVFWYRQTMMQGLELLAYFRNRAPLDDSGMPKDRFSAEMPDATLATLKIQPSEPRDSAVYFCASGLAGGATDTQYFGPGTRLTVL.